This passage covers 21 T cell receptor beta chains from one sample sequenced in a study of T cell repertoires in cytomegalovirus infection. Antigen specificity for these receptors is unknown. One entry per CDR3 protein results from TCRdb running MiXCR on the reads. This repertoire shows a few hundred thousand distinct CDR3 sequences, 25% found once; its top ten account for roughly 15%. Source: cultured PBMCs, taken from culture after CMV antigen stimulation. Receptors originate from a human donor in good health (CMV status not recorded). Some clones in this sample may be carry-over from other donors' samples.

At least ten counts were recorded for this clonotype. J is TRBJ1-1 and V is TRBV4-1; no reliable D call. V gave up 1 base and J gave up 0 bases, with 12 bases separating them. Per germline, CDR1 MGHRA and CDR2 YSYEKL. The CDR3 is 16 amino acids. CDR3 DNA: TGCGCCAGCAGCCAAGCCGCGGGATACATGAACACTGAAGCTTTCTTT. It is translated as CASSQAAGYMNTEAFF.

This clonotype appeared a single time. V is TRBV12-3 or TRBV12-4 and J is TRBJ2-1; tentative D call: TRBD2 (5 bases). The CDR3 extends over 15 amino acids. With 5 bases removed from V and 0 bases from J, the gap between germline ends came to 11 bases. The CDR3 loop reads CASSPRLSSYNEQFF. The DNA of the CDR3 is TGTGCCAGCAGTCCACGACTAAGCTCCTACAATGAGCAGTTCTTC.

This clonotype has just a few counts. The chain employs TRBV6-4 and TRBJ2-1, with 7 bases identical to TRBD2. V was pared by 3 bases and J by 4 bases, with 6 bases of the junction left unmatched. There are 15 residues in the CDR3. The germline V gene has CDR1 MRHNA and CDR2 SNTAGT. CDR3 sequence reads: CASSEIAGPYNEQFF. The CDR3 region has the DNA TGTGCCAGCAGTGAAATAGCGGGCCCATACAATGAGCAGTTCTTC.

There are a few counts of this clonotype. V usage is TRBV6-2 or TRBV6-3 and J usage is TRBJ2-5; no clear D gene. The CDR3 sequence is 12 residues long. Trimming cost V 0 bases and J 7 bases, with 6 bases left between them. Germline V lookup: CDR1 MNHEY, CDR2 SVGEGT. Here the CDR3 reads CASSYSGRTQYF. For the CDR3, the DNA is TGTGCCAGCAGTTACTCAGGGCGGACCCAGTACTTC.

CDR3 region: CSQGGAYSNQPQHF. For the CDR3, the DNA is TGCAGTCAAGGGGGGGCTTATAGCAATCAGCCCCAGCATTTT. The V gene is TRBV20-1, the J gene TRBJ1-5; TRBD1 is a possible D gene (6 bases). The V gene's germline CDR1 is DFQATT and CDR2 SNEGSKA (reference sequence). CDR3 length: 14 residues. Trimming shortened V by 8 bases and J by 0 bases, and 14 bases separated the two germline ends.

The table lists this clonotype with many counts. The V gene is TRBV7-2, the J gene TRBJ2-3; 12 bases align to TRBD2. V shed 5 bases, J shed 3 bases, and the junction held 9 bases outside the gene matches. Germline values: CDR1 SGHTA, CDR2 FQGNSA. The CDR3 is 17 residues long. The chain's CDR3 is CASSLGLAGILTDTQYF. The DNA of the CDR3 is TGTGCCAGCAGCCTCGGACTAGCGGGGATCCTAACAGATACGCAGTATTTT.

This clonotype was picked up many times. J is TRBJ2-7 and V is TRBV7-6; D is tentatively TRBD1 or TRBD2 (5 bases each). The CDR3 covers 15 residues. CDR1 SGHVS and CDR2 FNYEAQ come from the germline V gene. The germline V and J ends were trimmed by 1 base and 3 bases, with 13 bases remaining between them. Here the CDR3 DNA reads TGTGCCAGCAGCTTAGAGTCGGGACCGAACTACGAGCAGTACTTC. It yields the protein CASSLESGPNYEQYF.

V and J are TRBV20-1 and TRBJ2-4; D perhaps matches TRBD1 (6 bases). The CDR3 has 17 amino acids. From germline, CDR1 is DFQATT and CDR2 SNEGSKA (reference sequence). Trimming pared 5 bases from V and 0 bases from J, leaving 20 bases between. The CDR3 DNA follows: TGCAGTGCTCCCACAACCAAACAGGGATTAGCCAAAAACATTCAGTACTTC. Amino acid sequence: CSAPTTKQGLAKNIQYF.

CDR3 nucleotides: TGTGCCAGCAGTTTGTTGAGCGGGGGGGGGGACAATGAGCAGTTCTTC. As protein: CASSLLSGGGDNEQFF. This chain uses TRBV28 with TRBJ2-1; TRBD2 matches at 10 bases. The CDR3 is 16 residues long. J gave up 5 bases and V 3 bases, and 7 bases lay outside the gene matches. The germline gives CDR1 MDHEN, CDR2 SYDVKM.

In its sample, this clonotype was seen many times. The CDR3 spells CASSSGQGLNQPQHF. CDR3 nucleotide sequence: TGTGCCAGCAGTTCCGGACAGGGCCTCAATCAGCCCCAGCATTTT. This chain connects TRBV6-1 to TRBJ1-5; 8 nucleotides agree with TRBD1. Trimming took 5 bases from V and 3 from J; bases not matched to a gene: 6. This CDR3 has 15 amino acids. Germline values: CDR1 MNHNS, CDR2 SASEGT.

This sequence joins TRBV6-1 and TRBJ2-3; weak D call: TRBD2 (6 bases). Between the trimmed V and J ends, which lost 6 bases and 1 base, there was a span of 11 bases. CDR1 and CDR2 (germline): MNHNS, SASEGT. There are 14 residues in the CDR3. The CDR3 region has the DNA TGTGCCAGCAGGGAGGGTAGCGGCACAGATACGCAGTATTTT. The encoded protein is CASREGSGTDTQYF.

A few counts support this clonotype. J is TRBJ2-1 and V is TRBV7-2; tentatively, D is TRBD1 or TRBD2 (5 bases each). Trimming pared 3 bases from V and 6 bases from J, leaving 9 bases between. Per germline, CDR1 SGHTA and CDR2 FQGNSA. CDR3 length: 13 residues. DNA of the CDR3: TGTGCCAGCAGCTTCCGGGACGGCAATGAGCAGTTCTTC. Encoded protein: CASSFRDGNEQFF.

V and J are TRBV9 and TRBJ2-4; 10 bases fit TRBD2. V dropped 0 bases and J dropped 9; count of bases not matched to a gene: 3. Germline V gene sequence: CDR1 SGDLS, CDR2 YYNGEE. The CDR3 is 14 residues long. The CDR3 spells CASSVGTSGGIQYF. CDR3 DNA sequence: TGTGCCAGCAGCGTAGGGACTAGCGGCGGCATTCAGTACTTC.

The V call is TRBV5-1, the J call TRBJ1-2; TRBD1 matches at 8 bases. The CDR3 sequence is 15 residues long. With 3 bases clipped from V and 7 bases from J, the junction kept 11 bases outside the gene matches. Germline V lookup: CDR1 SGHRS, CDR2 YFSETQ. CDR3 in DNA: TGCGCCAGCAGCTATGATGACAGGGGTGAAGGTGGCTACACCTTC. Protein product: CASSYDDRGEGGYTF.

This clonotype showed up just a few times. The rearrangement uses TRBV6-1 and TRBJ1-5; a possible D gene is TRBD1 (6 bases). The germline gives CDR1 MNHNS, CDR2 SASEGT. This CDR3 is 15 amino acids long. The V end lost 7 bases, the J end lost 9 bases, and 22 bases lay between the germline ends. The CDR3 region has the DNA TGTGCCAGCACCCGAGGACAGCCATCTGAATGGCCCCAGCATTTT. This encodes CASTRGQPSEWPQHF.

V gene TRBV6-2 or TRBV6-3 combines with J gene TRBJ2-1; D is possibly TRBD1 (5 bases). Looked up from germline, CDR1 is MNHEY and CDR2 is SVGEGT. The CDR3 is 15 amino acids. The V end was cut by 4 bases, the J end by 3 bases, with 13 bases between. CDR3 residues: CASSSGRVNYNEQFF. In nucleotides, the CDR3 is TGTGCCAGCAGTTCGGGCAGGGTCAACTACAATGAGCAGTTCTTC.

Only a few counts were recorded for this clonotype. The chain is built from TRBV4-3 and TRBJ2-1, with 7 bases lining up with TRBD2. V was clipped by 5 bases and J by 9 bases; unmatched bases: 7. This CDR3 has 13 residues. CDR1 and CDR2 (germline): LGHNA, YSLEER. The CDR3 nucleotides are TGCGCCAGCAGCTTTAGCGGGTCCTCTGAGCAGTTCTTC. It codes for CASSFSGSSEQFF.

The rearrangement uses TRBV7-9 and TRBJ1-1; 7 bases agree with TRBD1. Germline V gene lookup returns CDR1 SEHNR and CDR2 FQNEAQ (reference sequence). The junction had 12 bases not matched to a gene; V was cut back by 4 bases and J by 1 base. The CDR3 runs 17 residues. The CDR3 protein is CASSSPDRADQNTEAFF. The DNA of the CDR3 is TGTGCCAGCAGCTCCCCTGACAGGGCTGATCAGAACACTGAAGCTTTCTTT.

This clonotype was detected ten times or more. The chain recombines TRBV7-9 with TRBJ2-3; D remains ambiguous. Germline V gene lookup returns CDR1 SEHNR and CDR2 FQNEAQ (reference sequence). Trimming cost V 1 base and J 8 bases, with 7 bases left between them. The CDR3 runs 12 residues. The CDR3 nucleotides are TGTGCCAGCAGCTTAGAGTTAGGTACGCAGTATTTT. This encodes CASSLELGTQYF.

This clonotype was detected many times. CDR3 sequence: CAIRDRGNQPQHF. CDR3 nucleotide sequence: TGTGCCATAAGGGACAGGGGCAATCAGCCCCAGCATTTT. The chain couples TRBV19 to TRBJ1-5; the match to TRBD1 covers 9 bases. This CDR3 region has 13 residues. Germline V gives CDR1 LNHDA, CDR2 SQIVND (reference sequence). The V gene end was trimmed by 10 bases and the J gene end by 2 bases; junction bases not matched to a gene: 3.

This rearrangement joins TRBV9 to TRBJ2-7; D remains unclear. The V gene lost 0 bases and the J gene lost 2 bases, with 9 bases spanning the gap. From germline, CDR1 is SGDLS and CDR2 YYNGEE. The CDR3 loop spans 14 amino acids. CDR3 sequence (DNA): TGTGCCAGCAGCGTAGTGAGGCAGCCCTACGAGCAGTACTTC. This gives the protein CASSVVRQPYEQYF.